This TCR beta chain is from a study of siplizumab effects on memory and regulatory T cells. Study-wide points: To unstimulated subsets, only a minor fraction of alloreactive clones could be mapped. Suppressive capability of dividing Tregs from siplizumab cultures went unverified.

Where a few donor pairs were concerned, the unstimulated naive, memory, effector memory and TEMRA subsets underwent sequencing. Some 10^5 TCR templates were assayed per sample. TCRdb keeps only in-frame clones here, not all; method: immunoSEQ multiplex PCR. The sample records 50,000 to 70,000 clones, nearly 98% being singletons. The CDR3 sequence is 14 residues long. Trimming took off 5 bases at V and 1 base at J, with 11 bases between the two ends. Germline V gene sequence: CDR1 SGHTA, CDR2 FQGNSA. On this clone: The antigen is not known.

This rearrangement joins TRBV7-2 to TRBJ1-2; no definite D call. The receptor was derived from a human donor in good health. Sequenced input: naive CD8+ T cells sorted from blood. The CDR3: CASSPLVSNYGYTF. The CDR3, as DNA: TGTGCCAGCAGCCCACTAGTGAGTAACTATGGCTACACCTTC.